This entry lists 26 T cell receptor beta chains sequenced from one sample in a study of OX40 agonist ivuxolimab in advanced cancers. TCRdb keeps only in-frame clones here, not all; method: immunoSEQ multiplex PCR. The sample has tens of thousands of clones; around nine tenths are singletons. The starting material was CD4+ or CD8+ T cells sorted from blood, obtained in a trial of the OX40 agonist ivuxolimab. These receptor sequences come from an adult with an advanced solid tumor such as melanoma, head and neck, liver or kidney cancer.

The chain joins TRBV15 to TRBJ2-7; TRBD2 matches 8 bases. Germline V gene data show CDR1 as LNHNV and CDR2 as YYDKDF (reference sequence). Germline trimming cut 5 bases from V and 2 bases from J; bases unmatched to any gene: 11. The CDR3 sequence is 16 residues long. CDR3 loop: CATSGRRGADTYEQYF. The CDR3 coding sequence is TGTGCCACCAGCGGCCGGCGGGGGGCCGATACCTACGAGCAGTACTTC.

J is TRBJ2-7 and V is TRBV7-2; D gene uncertain. The CDR3 contains 14 residues. Germline CDR1 reads SGHTA; CDR2 reads FQGNSA. V lost 2 bases and J lost 4, with 12 bases in between. CDR3 nucleotide sequence: TGTGCCAGCAGCTTAAGCCCCGGTCCGTACGAGCAGTACTTC. It encodes CASSLSPGPYEQYF.

This chain joins TRBV10-3 and TRBJ2-3; maybe TRBD1 (6 bases). Germline V gives CDR1 ENHRY, CDR2 SYGVKD. Trimming left V 0 bases short and J 4 bases short, with 11 bases between. This CDR3 contains 15 residues. CDR3 nucleotides: TGTGCCATCAGTGAGTCCGGCAGGGGTGCAGATACGCAGTATTTT. This codes for CAISESGRGADTQYF.

In this sample, this clone turned up a few times. The rearrangement links TRBV27 to TRBJ2-1; 10 bases fit TRBD2. CDR3 length: 16 amino acids. In germline, CDR1 is MNHEY, CDR2 SMNVEV (reference sequence). Trimming took 5 bases from V and 4 from J; bases not matched to a gene: 8. CDR3 region: CASSHTSGASYNEQFF. As DNA, the CDR3 is TGTGCCAGCAGTCATACTAGCGGGGCTAGTTACAATGAGCAGTTCTTC.

The chain combines TRBV6-5 with TRBJ1-3; weak D call: TRBD1 (5 bases). Trimming took off 6 bases at V and 4 bases at J, with 10 bases between the two ends. Germline lookup yields CDR1 MNHEY and CDR2 SVGAGI. This CDR3 has 13 amino acids. The CDR3 nucleotides are TGTGCCAGCAGCTCGGGGACCGGAAACACCATATATTTT. Translating gives CASSSGTGNTIYF.

This chain connects TRBV6-1 to TRBJ1-1; no reliable D call. The CDR3 covers 13 residues. V was shortened by 2 bases and J by 3 bases, with 7 bases between the two germline ends. Germline assignment: CDR1 MNHNS and CDR2 SASEGT. The CDR3 sequence: CASSEQGYTEAFF. The CDR3 DNA sequence: TGTGCCAGCAGTGAACAAGGCTACACTGAAGCTTTCTTT.

This chain connects TRBV30 to TRBJ1-2; a possible D gene is TRBD1 (5 bases). V was clipped by 7 bases and J by 7 bases, with 22 bases between them. The CDR3 has 14 residues. Looked up from germline, CDR1 is GTSNPN and CDR2 is SVGIG (reference sequence). CDR3 DNA: TGTGCCTTGCACAGGACGGGACGGGTGAGTGGCTACACCTTC. As protein: CALHRTGRVSGYTF.

This clone was detected only once. The chain's CDR3 is CASSPGQGGEQYF. In DNA, the CDR3 is TGTGCCAGTAGTCCCGGCCAGGGCGGGGAGCAGTACTTC. This chain joins TRBV19 and TRBJ2-7; D could derive from TRBD1 or TRBD2 (5 bases each). Trimming took off 5 bases at V and 7 bases at J, with 15 bases between the two ends. Germline CDR1 is LNHDA and CDR2 is SQIVND (reference sequence). The CDR3 spans 13 residues.

The chain uses TRBV19 and TRBJ2-3; TRBD2 matches at 7 bases. V shed 9 bases, J shed 0 bases, and the junction held 18 bases outside the gene matches. This CDR3 region has 18 residues. In germline, CDR1 is LNHDA, CDR2 SQIVND (reference sequence). As DNA, the CDR3 is TGTGCCAGCAGGCGGTCCCAAGCGGGGACGCCTAGCACAGATACGCAGTATTTT. Its protein is CASRRSQAGTPSTDTQYF.

V gene TRBV7-2 combines with J gene TRBJ1-5, with D perhaps matching TRBD1 (5 bases). The germline V gene encodes CDR1 SGHTA and CDR2 FQGNSA. V shed 1 base and J shed 7 bases, with 11 bases lying between them. The CDR3 loop spans 14 amino acids. The CDR3 loop is CASSLEGAQQPQHF. The CDR3 nucleotides are TGTGCCAGCAGCTTAGAAGGGGCGCAGCAGCCCCAGCATTTT. Combining the CDR3 with reference TRBV7-2 and TRBJ1-5 gives the whole variable domain GAGVSQSPSNKVTEKGKDVELRCDPISGHTALYWYRQSLGQGLEFLIYFQGNSAPDKSGLPSDRFSAERTGGSVSTLTIQRTQQEDSAVYLCASSLEGAQQPQHFGDGTRLSIL.

This chain joins TRBV19 and TRBJ2-3, with 8 positions matching TRBD2. Germline CDR1 reads LNHDA; CDR2 reads SQIVND (reference sequence). V lost 6 bases and J lost 0; bases outside the gene matches: 5. The CDR3 is 15 residues long. The CDR3 DNA sequence: TGTGCCAGTAGAGAGGCTAGCGGGAGCACAGATACGCAGTATTTT. Amino acids: CASREASGSTDTQYF.

In its sample, this clone was seen a few times. This chain links TRBV19 with TRBJ1-6, with D unclear. The CDR3 is made up of 14 amino acids. The germline gives CDR1 LNHDA, CDR2 SQIVND (reference sequence). V was pared by 5 bases and J by 7 bases, with 12 bases between. In DNA, the CDR3 is TGTGCCAGTAGTTTTCGGACGGAAAATTCACCCCTCCACTTT. Its protein is CASSFRTENSPLHF.

This clone was detected only a few times. The chain joins TRBV30 to TRBJ2-1; D might be TRBD2 (6 bases). Germline CDR1 is GTSNPN and CDR2 is SVGIG (reference sequence). The CDR3 consists of 14 residues. Trimming took off 1 base at V and 4 bases at J, with 11 bases between the two ends. The CDR3 DNA is TGTGCCTGGAGTGGACTAGGACTTTACAATGAGCAGTTCTTC. It translates to CAWSGLGLYNEQFF.

The chain uses TRBV6-6 and TRBJ1-1; D might be TRBD1 (5 bases). This CDR3 has 12 residues. Germline V gene sequence: CDR1 MNHNY, CDR2 SVGAGI (reference sequence). V was clipped by 6 bases and J by 5 bases, with 10 bases between them. The CDR3 is CASRRGGTEAFF. In nucleotides, the CDR3 is TGTGCCAGCAGAAGGGGTGGGACTGAAGCTTTCTTT.

This clone was seen only once. The chain combines TRBV28 with TRBJ2-7; the D gene could be TRBD1 or TRBD2 (5 bases each). Trimming took 4 bases from V and 3 from J, leaving 10 bases between them. This CDR3 region has 13 residues. Per germline, CDR1 MDHEN and CDR2 SYDVKM. CDR3 protein: CASSSTGLYEQYF. The CDR3 DNA is TGTGCCAGCAGTTCTACAGGACTCTACGAGCAGTACTTC.

V usage is TRBV6-6 and J usage is TRBJ1-4; D perhaps matches TRBD1 (5 bases). Germline loops: CDR1 MNHNY, CDR2 SVGAGI (reference sequence). V was trimmed by 4 bases and J by 10 bases, leaving 16 bases between them. CDR3 length equals 14 residues. CDR3 bases: TGTGCCAGCAGTTGGGGCAGGCAAGAAGGAAAACTGTTTTTT. It yields the protein CASSWGRQEGKLFF.

The chain joins TRBV28 to TRBJ1-2; D may be TRBD1 (6 bases). The germline V and J ends were trimmed by 6 bases and 4 bases, with 15 bases remaining between them. Per germline, CDR1 MDHEN and CDR2 SYDVKM. CDR3 length: 14 amino acids. For the CDR3, the DNA is TGTGCCAGCAGAGGGCTCGGAGGGGGCTATGGCTACACCTTC. Its protein product is CASRGLGGGYGYTF.

This clone was recorded a few times. The chain couples TRBV7-9 to TRBJ1-1; no clear D. The CDR3 consists of 14 residues. Trimming pared 1 base from V and 2 bases from J, leaving 8 bases between. CDR1 SEHNR and CDR2 FQNEAQ come from the germline V gene (reference sequence). CDR3 bases: TGTGCCAGCAGCTTAGGAGAGTCTAACACTGAAGCTTTCTTT. This encodes CASSLGESNTEAFF.

This chain links TRBV6-5 with TRBJ1-5; weak D call: TRBD1 (6 bases). Germline V lookup: CDR1 MNHEY, CDR2 SVGAGI. V lost 5 bases and J 6 bases, leaving 11 bases between the germline ends. The CDR3 spans 13 residues. CDR3 loop: CASSAQGPQPQHF. The CDR3 bases are TGTGCCAGCAGTGCGCAGGGGCCTCAGCCCCAGCATTTT.

This clone was counted only a few times. The chain combines TRBV30 with TRBJ1-6; the D gene is possibly TRBD1 (6 bases). The V and J ends lost 0 bases and 7 bases respectively, with 10 bases between them. Looked up from germline, CDR1 is GTSNPN and CDR2 is SVGIG (reference sequence). The CDR3 contains 14 residues. Written as DNA, the CDR3 is TGTGCCTGGAGTGTAAAGGGGGAGAATTCACCCCTCCACTTT. This encodes CAWSVKGENSPLHF.

The V call is TRBV2, the J call TRBJ1-3, with D uncertain. In germline, CDR1 is SNHLY, CDR2 FYNNEI. CDR3 length equals 12 residues. V lost 10 bases to trimming and J lost 2 bases, with 9 bases between them. This chain's CDR3 is CATTQTGNTIYF. As DNA, the CDR3 is TGTGCCACCACACAGACTGGAAACACCATATATTTT.

This chain connects TRBV7-8 to TRBJ1-3, with D hard to call. V was clipped by 0 bases and J by 6 bases, with 9 bases between them. The CDR3 runs 14 residues. Germline V lookup: CDR1 SGHVS, CDR2 FQNEAQ. The DNA of the CDR3 is TGTGCCAGCAGCTTAGCGGAGATGCCAAACACCATATATTTT. Translating gives CASSLAEMPNTIYF.

The rearrangement uses TRBV6-6 and TRBJ1-1; D is unresolved. This CDR3 is 13 amino acids long. V shed 6 bases and J shed 2 bases, with 10 bases lying between them. From germline, CDR1 is MNHNY and CDR2 SVGAGI (reference sequence). CDR3 protein: CASSRVPNTEAFF. The CDR3 DNA follows: TGTGCCAGCAGCCGGGTCCCAAACACTGAAGCTTTCTTT.

This clone came up once. The chain links TRBV6-1 to TRBJ2-7; a weak D match, TRBD2 (5 bases). Deletions cut 8 bases from V and 0 bases from J, with 11 bases between. Germline loops: CDR1 MNHNS, CDR2 SASEGT. This CDR3 region has 13 residues. The CDR3: CASRTGSSYEQYF. The CDR3 DNA is TGTGCCAGCCGCACGGGATCCTCCTACGAGCAGTACTTC.

V is TRBV5-4 and J is TRBJ1-2, with 7 bases matching TRBD1. Germline trimming cut 4 bases from V and 4 bases from J; bases unmatched to any gene: 10. From germline, CDR1 is SGHNT and CDR2 YYREEE (reference sequence). There are 15 residues in the CDR3. The CDR3 is CASSDGQAISYGYTF. The CDR3, as DNA: TGTGCCAGCAGCGATGGACAGGCTATCTCCTATGGCTACACCTTC.

DNA for the CDR3: TGTGCCAGCAGCTTATTGGAGCTCTATGGCTACACCTTC. It encodes CASSLLELYGYTF. V is TRBV7-9 and J is TRBJ1-2; D uncertain. V was cut by 2 bases and J by 4 bases, with 8 bases left in between. Germline CDR1 reads SEHNR; CDR2 reads FQNEAQ (reference sequence). This CDR3 has 13 residues.